The clone carrying this T cell receptor (beta chain) was picked up a small number of times. The target antigen is unknown. Germline V gene sequence: CDR1 SEHNR, CDR2 FQNEAQ (reference sequence). This CDR3 region has 15 residues. Trimming stripped 2 bases from V and 1 base from J, with 11 bases between. This sample was included in a study of OX40 agonist ivuxolimab in advanced cancers. Study-level information: The dose-escalation cohort had hepatocellular carcinoma, melanoma, renal cell or head and neck cancer. Allowance was made for prior anti-PD-1, anti-PD-L1 or anti-CTLA-4 therapy, and around 44% had some.

Assay: immunoSEQ multiplex PCR; the TCRdb copy retains only in-frame clones and omits some. The table has roughly 48,000 clones, roughly four fifths seen once. Study observations and caveats: A proportion of nonresponders additionally exhibited low normalized T-cell clonal expansion. The study found that CD8+ T cells averaged more expanded clones than CD4+.

The chain uses TRBV7-9 and TRBJ1-1; no firm D call. Sequences were derived from CD4+ or CD8+ T cells sorted from blood, sampled in a trial of the OX40 agonist ivuxolimab. The source is an adult with an advanced solid tumor such as melanoma, head and neck, liver or kidney cancer. This chain's CDR3 is CASSLSRTKNTEAFF. CDR3 DNA: TGTGCCAGCAGCTTAAGCAGGACTAAGAACACTGAAGCTTTCTTT.